One T cell receptor beta chain is described in this entry. Its antigen is unidentified. At one of its ends the junction is not consistent with the germline gene, which may arise from a read error. CDR3 length: 14 residues. The sample comes from a study of post-analysis software for immune sequencing data. General observations from the study: Patients showed TRBV5-6, TRBV5-1 and TRBV20-1 among five TRBV segments more frequent than in controls.

Included in the TCR beta cDNA libraries were unique molecular identifiers. TCRdb independently ran MiXCR on the PCR reads; one entry per CDR3 protein. Among about 460,000 distinct CDR3 sequences listed, over 35% were seen once. The sequenced material came from blood. The V and J genes are TRBV12-3 or TRBV12-4 and TRBJ2-3, with 10 nucleotides matching TRBD2. This receptor was taken from a girl aged 10 to 17 with multiple sclerosis. The CDR3 loop reads CASGTSDVADAQYF. In DNA, the CDR3 is TGTGCCAGCGGGACTAGCGATGTCGCAGATGCGCAATATTTT.